This is a list of T cell receptor beta chains from one sample in a study of blood T cell repertoires in COVID-19. Sequencing was performed with immunoSEQ multiplex PCR; in TCRdb, only in-frame clones are kept and a portion is missing. The sample holds tens of thousands of clones, approximately 86% seen once. Sample: peripheral blood. These receptors were obtained from a woman at least 80 years old with active or convalescent COVID-19. Both conserved end residues are part of each CDR3. D genes are given only for firm matches. Clone size is given for some rows only: seen once, a few or many times, or a class if the clone is expanded.

clone_size d_call j_call v_call cdr3_aa cdr3_nt
few NA TRBJ2-1 TRBV5-1 CASSLAGSTIYNEQFF TGCGCCAGCAGCTTGGCAGGGTCCACCATTTACAATGAGCAGTTCTTC
NA TRBD1 TRBJ1-4 TRBV5-1 CASTSGTANEKLFF TGCGCCAGCACTTCCGGGACAGCGAATGAAAAACTGTTTTTT
NA NA TRBJ1-1 TRBV19 CASMGLQETGAFF TGTGCCAGTATGGGGTTACAGGAGACGGGAGCTTTCTTT
NA NA TRBJ1-5 TRBV6-1 CASSEEAGLSNQPQHF TGTGCCAGCAGTGAAGAGGCGGGGCTTAGCAATCAGCCCCAGCATTTT
NA NA TRBJ1-4 TRBV7-2 CASSLSQGINEKLFF TGTGCCAGCAGCCTTTCCCAGGGGATTAATGAAAAACTGTTTTTT
NA TRBD2 TRBJ2-1 TRBV19 CASSAPSGGRNEQFF TGTGCCAGTAGTGCCCCTAGCGGGGGGAGGAATGAGCAGTTCTTC
NA TRBD1 TRBJ2-5 TRBV19 CASTPSGTGRKTQYF TGTGCCAGTACCCCAAGTGGGACAGGGAGAAAGACCCAGTACTTC
NA TRBD1 TRBJ2-1 TRBV18 CASSPGVQGARNEQFF TGTGCCAGCTCACCAGGGGTTCAGGGGGCGCGGAATGAGCAGTTCTTC
NA NA TRBJ1-4 TRBV12-3/TRBV12-4 CASSFTRVEKLFF TGTGCCAGCAGTTTTACCCGAGTCGAAAAACTGTTTTTT
NA TRBD2 TRBJ2-2 TRBV5-1 CASSLGRLADGELFF TGCGCCAGCAGCTTGGGGCGACTAGCGGACGGGGAGCTGTTTTTT